This T cell receptor (beta chain) was recorded in a study of T-cell reconstitution after alpha-beta-depleted transplantation in children. Study-wide findings and caveats: Certain patients had high TCRbeta diversity at day 60, and it came from recipient T cells and thymic progenitors that survived.

V lost 6 bases, J lost 3 bases, and 18 bases lay in between. This CDR3 has 15 amino acids. Germline V lookup: CDR1 SGHKS, CDR2 YYEKEE (reference sequence). Worth noting for this clonotype: Its antigen is undetermined.

Unique molecular identifiers tagged the TCRbeta library. A single record per CDR3 protein comes from TCRdb applying MiXCR to the PCR reads. Counted here are 450,000 to 550,000 distinct CDR3 sequences, about an eighth occurring once; the ten biggest clones make up about 14%. The source material was PBMCs, mostly from graft donor cells, sampled 180 days after TCRalphabeta/CD19-depleted stem cell transplant. V and J are TRBV5-5 and TRBJ2-5; perhaps TRBD2 as D (6 bases). This clonotype originated in a female patient between 2 and 15 years old who had a stem cell transplant for aplastic anemia, so the T cells may come from the graft donor. In nucleotides, the CDR3 is TGTGCCAGCATCCCCCTCGTTTCGGGAGAAGAGACCCAGTACTTC. It yields the protein CASIPLVSGEETQYF.